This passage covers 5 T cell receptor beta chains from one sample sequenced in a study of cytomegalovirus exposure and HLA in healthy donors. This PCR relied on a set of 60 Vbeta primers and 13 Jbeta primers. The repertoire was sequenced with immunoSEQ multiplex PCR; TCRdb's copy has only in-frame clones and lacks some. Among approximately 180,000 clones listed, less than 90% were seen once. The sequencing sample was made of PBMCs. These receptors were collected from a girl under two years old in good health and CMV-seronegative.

The CDR3 protein is CASSIGGTRSNTGELFF. In nucleotides, the CDR3 is TGTGCCAGCAGCATTGGAGGTACCCGTTCGAACACCGGGGAGCTGTTTTTT. The V and J genes are TRBV21-1 and TRBJ2-2; TRBD2, the table's D call, lacks a check against the DNA. TRBV21-1 counts as a pseudogene. The CDR3 loop spans 17 amino acids.

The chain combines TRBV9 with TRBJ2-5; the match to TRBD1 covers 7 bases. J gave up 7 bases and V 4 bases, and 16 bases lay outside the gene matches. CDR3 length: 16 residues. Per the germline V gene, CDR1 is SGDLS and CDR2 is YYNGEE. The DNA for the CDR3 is TGTGCCAGCAGCCCCGCGGAATCGACAGGGACGGGGACCCAGTACTTC. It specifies CASSPAESTGTGTQYF. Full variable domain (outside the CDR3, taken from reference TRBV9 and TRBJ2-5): DSGVTQTPKHLITATGQRVTLRCSPRSGDLSVYWYQQSLDQGLQFLIQYYNGEERAKGNILERFSAQQFPDLHSELNLSSLELGDSALYFCASSPAESTGTGTQYFGPGTRLLVL.

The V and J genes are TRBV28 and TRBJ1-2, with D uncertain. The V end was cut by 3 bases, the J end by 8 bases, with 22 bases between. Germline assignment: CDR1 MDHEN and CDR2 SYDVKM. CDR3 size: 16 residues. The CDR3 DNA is TGTGCCAGCAGTTTTGACGGGGAATCGCAATGGGAGGGCTACACCTTC. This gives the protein CASSFDGESQWEGYTF.

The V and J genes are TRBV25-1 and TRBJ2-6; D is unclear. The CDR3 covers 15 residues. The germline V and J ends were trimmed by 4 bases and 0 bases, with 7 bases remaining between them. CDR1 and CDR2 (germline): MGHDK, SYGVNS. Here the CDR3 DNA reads TGTGCCAGCAGTGGTCACTTCTCTGGGGCCAACGTCCTGACTTTC. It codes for CASSGHFSGANVLTF.

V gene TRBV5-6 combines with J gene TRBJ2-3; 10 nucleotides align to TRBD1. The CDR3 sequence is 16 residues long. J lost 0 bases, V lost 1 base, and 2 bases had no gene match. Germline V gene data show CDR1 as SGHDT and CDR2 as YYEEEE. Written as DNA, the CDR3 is TGTGCCAGCAGCTTGCGGACAGGGGGTAGCACAGATACGCAGTATTTT. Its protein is CASSLRTGGSTDTQYF.